The 10 T cell receptor beta chains below all came from one sample that was sequenced in a study of blood T cell repertoires in COVID-19. The repertoire was sequenced with immunoSEQ multiplex PCR; TCRdb's copy has only in-frame clones and lacks some. The top ten hold around 17% of the sample, which has 150,000 to 200,000 clones, more than 75% seen once. The sample taken for sequencing was PBMCs or T cells enriched from blood (not recorded which). The receptors were sampled from a woman aged 50 to 60 with acute COVID-19.

This clone was detected only a few times. The chain recombines TRBV7-6 with TRBJ1-6; the match to TRBD1 covers 9 bases. This CDR3 has 15 residues. CDR1 and CDR2 (germline): SGHVS, FNYEAQ. V trimming: 6 bases; J trimming: 7 bases; junction bases outside the gene matches: 7. CDR3 coding DNA: TGTGCCAGCAGGGCCCTAACAGGGGGCAATTCACCCCTCCACTTT. It yields the protein CASRALTGGNSPLHF.

The rearrangement joins TRBV27 to TRBJ2-1, with TRBD2 matching over 12 bases. This CDR3 region has 15 residues. Unmatched junction bases numbered 7, after V lost 5 bases and J lost 8 bases. Germline CDR1 reads MNHEY; CDR2 reads SMNVEV (reference sequence). The DNA of the CDR3 is TGTGCCAGCAGTCCTTCTAGCGGGGGGGCATATGAGCAGTTCTTC. It encodes CASSPSSGGAYEQFF.

This clone has just one count. The J gene is TRBJ2-3, the V gene TRBV3-1 (or the pseudogene TRBV3-2); TRBD2 aligns across 7 bases. The ends lost 4 bases at V and 1 base at J; junction bases unmatched: 5. Germline CDR1 reads LGHDT; CDR2 reads YNNKEL (reference sequence). CDR3 length: 15 residues. The CDR3 sequence is CASSPFLAGTDTQYF. The DNA of the CDR3 is TGTGCCAGCAGCCCCTTTCTAGCGGGCACAGATACGCAGTATTTT.

The V gene is TRBV3-1 (or the pseudogene TRBV3-2), the J gene TRBJ2-7, with a tentative D call TRBD1 (6 bases). The CDR3 extends over 14 amino acids. Germline CDR1 LGHDT, CDR2 YNNKEL (reference sequence). With 6 bases removed from V and 3 bases from J, the gap between germline ends came to 15 bases. The CDR3 region has the DNA TGTGCCAGCAGTCTCACCACAGGGAGCTACGAGCAGTACGTC. It yields the protein CASSLTTGSYEQYV.

The chain combines TRBV9 with TRBJ2-5; 8 bases agree with TRBD2. Germline-derived CDR1 and CDR2 are SGDLS and YYNGEE. The CDR3 has 14 residues. The junction had 9 bases not matched to a gene; V was cut back by 8 bases and J by 3 bases. The CDR3 protein is CASGGAGDEETQYF. The CDR3 DNA sequence: TGTGCCAGTGGGGGAGCGGGGGACGAAGAGACCCAGTACTTC.

The chain employs TRBV6-2 or TRBV6-3 and TRBJ2-1; 8 positions match TRBD2. The V segment lost 6 bases and the J segment 15 bases; nucleotides outside the gene matches: 10. Looked up from germline, CDR1 is MNHEY and CDR2 is SVGEGT. This CDR3 comprises 12 residues. This chain's CDR3 is CASSSPGRESFF. The CDR3 nucleotides read TGTGCCAGCAGCTCCCCCGGGAGGGAGTCGTTCTTC.

This clone showed up just once. This rearrangement joins TRBV5-1 to TRBJ1-4; D not certain. The germline V gene has CDR1 SGHRS and CDR2 YFSETQ. The CDR3 has 14 amino acids. Trimming left V 0 bases short and J 9 bases short, with 12 bases between. CDR3 amino acids: CASSLGQKRQKLFF. CDR3 coding DNA: TGCGCCAGCAGCTTGGGGCAGAAGAGGCAAAAACTGTTTTTT.

This clone has a single count. The chain joins TRBV7-2 to TRBJ2-3, with 10 bases aligning to TRBD1. CDR3 length equals 18 residues. With V trimmed by 3 bases and J by 4 bases, 13 bases remained unmatched. Germline-derived CDR1 and CDR2 are SGHTA and FQGNSA. The CDR3, as DNA: TGTGCCAGCAGCTTGGGGGCACCGGGGGACAGGGGCGCAGATACGCAGTATTTT. The encoded protein is CASSLGAPGDRGADTQYF.

This rearrangement joins TRBV5-6 to TRBJ1-2; 7 nucleotides match TRBD1. The CDR3 is 17 amino acids. Germline V gene sequence: CDR1 SGHDT, CDR2 YYEEEE. The V gene end was trimmed by 1 base and the J gene end by 5 bases; junction bases not matched to a gene: 14. CDR3 in DNA: TGTGCCAGCAGCTTGCTGGCCATTGGGACAGCTGAATATGGCTACACCTTC. It translates to CASSLLAIGTAEYGYTF.

This chain joins TRBV5-8 and TRBJ2-1, with 8 bases aligning to TRBD1. The CDR3 loop spans 14 amino acids. CDR1 and CDR2 from the germline V gene are SGHTS and YDEGEE. Trimming cost V 5 bases and J 4 bases; bases outside gene matches: 5. CDR3 in amino acids: CASRPGQGYNEQFF. CDR3 nucleotides: TGTGCCAGCAGGCCCGGACAGGGATACAATGAGCAGTTCTTC.